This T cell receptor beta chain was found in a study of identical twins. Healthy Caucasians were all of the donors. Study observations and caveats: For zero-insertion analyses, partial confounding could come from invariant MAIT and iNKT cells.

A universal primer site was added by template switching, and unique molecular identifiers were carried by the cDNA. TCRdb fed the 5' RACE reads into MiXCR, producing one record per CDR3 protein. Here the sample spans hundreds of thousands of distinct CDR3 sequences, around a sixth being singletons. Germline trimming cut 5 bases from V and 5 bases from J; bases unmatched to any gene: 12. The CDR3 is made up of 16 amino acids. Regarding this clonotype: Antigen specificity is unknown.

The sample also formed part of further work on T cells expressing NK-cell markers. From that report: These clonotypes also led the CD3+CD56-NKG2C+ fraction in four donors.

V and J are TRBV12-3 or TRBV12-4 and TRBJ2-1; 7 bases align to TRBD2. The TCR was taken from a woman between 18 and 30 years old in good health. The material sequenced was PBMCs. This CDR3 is CASSPSFWDYNNEQFF. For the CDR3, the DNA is TGTGCCAGCAGTCCTTCCTTTTGGGACTACAACAATGAGCAGTTCTTC.